The 18 T cell receptor beta chains listed next were all sequenced from one sample in a study of CD8+ T cells in alopecia areata. Extraction of RNA preceded its reverse transcription into cDNA, which served as the sequencing template. The protocol was immunoSEQ multiplex PCR, while the TCRdb copy is restricted to in-frame clones and leaves out a portion. The sample has 75,000 to 100,000 clones; about 40% are singletons. Sample: CD4+ T cells sorted from blood. Every receptor here comes from a human donor with alopecia areata.

The chain joins TRBV18 to TRBJ2-1; D assignment may be TRBD1 or TRBD2 (6 bases each). Germline-derived CDR1 and CDR2 are KGHSH and LQKENI. This CDR3 has 13 residues. The ends were cut back, 3 bases at V and 15 bases at J, with 18 bases in the middle. For the CDR3, the DNA is TGTGCCAGCTCACCGTCTGTTGAGGGGGAGGCGTTCTTC. Protein product: CASSPSVEGEAFF.

In this sample, this clone turned up a few times. The chain uses TRBV30 and TRBJ2-5; D could derive from TRBD1 or TRBD2 (6 bases each). The CDR3 extends over 15 amino acids. Germline V gives CDR1 GTSNPN, CDR2 SVGIG (reference sequence). V was pared by 2 bases and J by 1 base, with 14 bases between. CDR3 region: CAWSMTGALQETQYF. CDR3 bases: TGTGCCTGGAGTATGACGGGGGCCCTCCAAGAGACCCAGTACTTC.

The V call is TRBV6-5, the J call TRBJ2-5; D is possibly TRBD1 or TRBD2 (5 bases each). The CDR3 totals 14 residues. Germline-derived CDR1 and CDR2 are MNHEY and SVGAGI. Trimming took 6 bases from V and 5 from J, leaving 16 bases between them. DNA of the CDR3: TGTGCCAGCAGGGGGACGCTGCCAGCGGAGACCCAGTACTTC. It is translated as CASRGTLPAETQYF.

The chain carries TRBV11-1 and TRBJ2-4, with 7 nucleotides matching TRBD1. CDR1 and CDR2 from the germline V gene are SGHAT and FQDESV (reference sequence). There are 14 residues in the CDR3. V lost 3 bases to trimming and J lost 8 bases; unmatched junction nucleotides: 7. DNA for the CDR3: TGTGCCAGCAGCTTCGACAGGGATGAGTACATTCAGTACTTC. Its translation is CASSFDRDEYIQYF.

The chain carries TRBV6-5 and TRBJ1-1; D unclear. Trimming removed 0 bases at V and 1 base at J, with 12 bases between. The germline V gene encodes CDR1 MNHEY and CDR2 SVGAGI. This CDR3 spans 16 amino acids. The CDR3 loop reads CASSYSAPGWNTEAFF. The CDR3 DNA follows: TGTGCCAGCAGTTACTCAGCTCCAGGCTGGAACACTGAAGCTTTCTTT.

V and J are TRBV18 and TRBJ2-5, with 7 nucleotides matching TRBD2. The length of the CDR3 is 13 residues. Germline CDR1 and CDR2: KGHSH and LQKENI. V trimming: 5 bases; J trimming: 6 bases; junction bases outside the gene matches: 6. The CDR3: CASSTTSPQTQYF. CDR3 sequence (DNA): TGTGCCAGCTCAACGACTAGCCCGCAGACCCAGTACTTC.

The chain employs TRBV6-5 and TRBJ2-5, with D tentatively TRBD2 (5 bases). Trimming pared 0 bases from V and 5 bases from J, leaving 13 bases between. There are 15 residues in the CDR3. Germline values: CDR1 MNHEY, CDR2 SVGAGI. The DNA for the CDR3 is TGTGCCAGCAGTTACTCTTCACTAGTGGCCGAGACCCAGTACTTC. Its protein product is CASSYSSLVAETQYF.

This clone was recorded once. This rearrangement joins TRBV28 to TRBJ2-7, with 11 bases fitting TRBD1. CDR1 and CDR2 from the germline V gene are MDHEN and SYDVKM. The trim removed 10 bases at V and 0 bases at J, leaving 14 bases unmatched. This CDR3 region has 17 residues. This CDR3 reads CATSGTGGSSNSYEQYF. Written as DNA, the CDR3 is TGTGCCACCTCCGGGACAGGGGGTAGCTCAAACTCCTACGAGCAGTACTTC.

The chain recombines TRBV18 with TRBJ2-2; 8 bases fit TRBD2. The trim removed 2 bases at V and 0 bases at J, leaving 5 bases unmatched. CDR3 length: 17 amino acids. The germline gives CDR1 KGHSH, CDR2 LQKENI. The CDR3 loop reads CASSPRTSRTNTGELFF. In DNA, the CDR3 is TGTGCCAGCTCACCAAGGACTAGCCGGACGAACACCGGGGAGCTGTTTTTT.

The gene calls are TRBV18 and TRBJ2-7, with 8 positions matching TRBD1. V gave up 5 bases and J gave up 1 base; unmatched junction bases: 4. Germline CDR1 is KGHSH and CDR2 is LQKENI. The CDR3 extends over 14 amino acids. The CDR3: CASSVGQGSYEQYF. CDR3 in DNA: TGTGCCAGCTCAGTCGGACAGGGATCCTACGAGCAGTACTTC.

This chain joins TRBV4-2 and TRBJ1-2; D uncertain. Germline V gene data show CDR1 as LGHNA and CDR2 as YNFKEQ. The V end was cut by 3 bases, the J end by 3 bases, with 8 bases between. CDR3 length equals 13 residues. The CDR3: CASSQEVYYGYTF. The CDR3 coding sequence is TGTGCCAGCAGCCAGGAGGTCTACTATGGCTACACCTTC.

The chain has TRBV21-1 and TRBJ2-5; the table calls TRBD1, which could not be checked here. TRBV21-1 is given as a pseudogene. The length of the CDR3 is 16 residues. The CDR3 reads CASSKASTGFGETQYF. The DNA of the CDR3 is TGTGCCAGCAGCAAAGCCTCGACAGGCTTTGGAGAGACCCAGTACTTC.

The J gene is TRBJ1-1, the V gene TRBV19; D gene uncertain. V was shortened by 2 bases and J by 1 base, with 5 bases between the two germline ends. Looked up from germline, CDR1 is LNHDA and CDR2 is SQIVND (reference sequence). The CDR3 is made up of 13 amino acids. The CDR3 DNA is TGTGCCAGTAGTATATTCCCGAACACTGAAGCTTTCTTT. It yields the protein CASSIFPNTEAFF.

The chain uses TRBV2 and TRBJ2-5, with 12 positions matching TRBD1. The CDR3 spans 15 residues. V lost 8 bases to trimming and J lost 5 bases; unmatched junction nucleotides: 9. The germline V gene has CDR1 SNHLY and CDR2 FYNNEI. The CDR3 loop reads CASLDPGQGAETQYF. As DNA, the CDR3 is TGTGCCAGCCTGGATCCGGGACAGGGGGCCGAGACCCAGTACTTC.

The rearrangement links TRBV6-5 to TRBJ1-5; 7 bases map to TRBD1. This CDR3 is built from 12 residues. Per germline, CDR1 MNHEY and CDR2 SVGAGI. The J segment lost 14 bases and the V segment lost 8 bases, leaving 12 bases of the junction unmatched. For the CDR3, the DNA is TGTGCCAGCGCCGGGGAGATAGGGGGCGAGCATTTT. It translates to CASAGEIGGEHF.

The count of this clone is one. The chain couples TRBV28 to TRBJ2-3, with 7 bases that match TRBD1. The CDR3 runs to 16 residues. With V trimmed by 4 bases and J by 5 bases, 12 bases remained unmatched. The germline V gene encodes CDR1 MDHEN and CDR2 SYDVKM. CDR3 loop: CASSSIMTGYKDTQYF. CDR3 DNA sequence: TGTGCCAGCAGTTCCATCATGACAGGGTATAAAGATACGCAGTATTTT.

The rearrangement joins TRBV30 to TRBJ1-5; TRBD1 might be the D (5 bases). The V and J ends lost 2 bases and 9 bases respectively, with 17 bases between them. Germline CDR1 reads GTSNPN; CDR2 reads SVGIG (reference sequence). This CDR3 comprises 14 residues. In DNA form, the CDR3 reads TGTGCCTGGAGTTTAGGCCGGGGGGAAGGGCCCCAGCATTTT. Encoded protein: CAWSLGRGEGPQHF.

This sequence joins TRBV29-1 and TRBJ2-4, with D uncertain. V was pared by 4 bases and J by 5 bases, with 12 bases between. This CDR3 is built from 13 residues. Germline loops: CDR1 SQVTM, CDR2 ANQGSEA. The CDR3 loop is CSVVTSSQNIQYF. In nucleotides, the CDR3 is TGCAGCGTTGTCACGTCCAGTCAAAACATTCAGTACTTC.